The sequence of this T cell receptor beta chain was determined in a study of CD8+CD57+ T cells in acquired aplastic anemia (dated 2018 in TCRdb). About the study as a whole: On average, sorted CD4+ and CD8+ cells yielded 3.2 ug of extracted DNA, with a range of about 0.18 to 30 ug. CD8+CD57+ expansion was defined as frequency above the mean frequency observed in healthy subjects. Here is what the overall study found, with its caveats: No significant difference in CD8+ Simpson's diversity was found between patients and healthy controls (P=0.060). Roughly 30 CD8+ CDR3 sequences were shared between patients and controls but appeared highly expressed in patients and within their immunodominant clones.

The CDR3 covers 15 residues, taking in both the cysteine and the phenylalanine. Here the CDR3 DNA is all that survives: 45 bases in frame from base 1. V and J are truncated by 3 bases and 0 bases respectively, leaving an intervening sequence of 9 bases. The germline V gene gives CDR1 as SNHLY and CDR2 as FYNNEI. Genomic DNA served as template for TCR beta VDJ combination and CDR3 sequence profiling. An Illumina HiSeq 2000 was the platform used for TCR repertoire sequencing. The published analysis was carried out like this. Repertoires were assessed using TRBV/TRBJ rearrangement plots, CDR3 size and DJ length profiles, and Simpson's diversity index. The immunodominant clone was defined as the most abundant DNA sequence in deep sequencing data. CDR3 amino acid sequences were screened for sharing across subjects and compared with published repertoires and the VDJdb database. In TCRdb, the public reads were trimmed at Q25 with fastp and aligned with MiXCR, with productive beta chains retained. Duplicate CDR3 protein sequences are folded into a single record with the most common DNA and genes. What appears here as the V and J calls and clone size reflects TCRdb's work, not the paper's. Counted in this sample were approximately 100,000 distinct CDR3 sequences; around 68% of them appeared once. Approximately 65% of the sample is taken by the ten largest.

Patients chosen for sequencing had shown expansion of CD8+CD57+ cells by flow cytometry. Severe acquired aplastic anemia was diagnosed in all patients according to International Study of Aplastic Anemia and Agranulocytosis and Camitta criteria. At the time blood was sampled, none of the patients had received any therapy. TCR repertoires of sorted CD4+ and CD8+ blood T cells from severe aplastic anemia patients and healthy subjects were deep-sequenced in the study. Patients were enrolled under clinicaltrials.gov protocols 00001620, 01623167, 00001397, 00071045, 00081523 and 00961064 in the USA. Ficoll-Paque density gradient centrifugation was used to isolate peripheral blood mononuclear cells. Before DNA was extracted, CD4+ and CD8+ T cells were sorted using either FACS or magnetic beads. Remarks on this clonotype: No cognate antigen has been identified for it. Per-nucleotide qualities are absent, and no much larger clonotype sits a single base away.

The receptor was isolated from a human donor with aplastic anemia. The sequenced material came from sorted CD4+, CD8+, or CD8+CD57+ T cells (not recorded which) from PBMCs. The V and J genes are TRBV2 and TRBJ1-3; the D region possibly corresponds to TRBD1 (5 bases align). The CDR3 in this case is CASSEGRRSGNTIYF. The DNA sequence follows: TGTGCCAGCAGTGAGGGGCGGCGCTCTGGAAACACCATATATTTT. Outside the CDR3, residues come from the reference TRBV2 and TRBJ1-3 proteins, so the full variable domain is: EPEVTQTPSHQVTQMGQEVILRCVPISNHLYFYWYRQILGQKVEFLVSFYNNEISEKSEIFDDQFSVERPDGSNFTLKIRSTKLEDSAMYFCASSEGRRSGNTIYFGEGSWLTVV.